The rows below give T cell receptor beta chains drawn from one sample of a study of blood T cell repertoires in COVID-19. Measured with immunoSEQ multiplex PCR; TCRdb has only the in-frame clones, and not every one. Here the sample spans about 95,000 clones, about nine tenths being singletons. The source material was peripheral blood. These receptors were collected from a woman aged 50 to 60 in a cohort sampled during active COVID-19. The CDR3 runs from the conserved cysteine through the conserved F or W. The D gene is left open where the match is weak. Clone size, where shown, is once, few, many, or a class for clones that have expanded.

>.|TRBJ2-7|.|TRBV2
CASRRTSADSYEQYF
TGTGCCAGCAGGCGGACCTCAGCGGATTCCTACGAGCAGTACTTC
>.|TRBJ2-7|.|TRBV19
CASSIGNLSPQNEQYF
TGTGCCAGTAGTATAGGAAACTTGAGTCCCCAAAACGAGCAGTACTTC
>TRBD1|TRBJ1-2|.|TRBV11-2
CASSSGQGARGYTF
TGTGCCAGCAGCTCCGGACAGGGGGCGCGAGGCTACACCTTC
>.|TRBJ2-3|.|TRBV3-1/TRBV3-2
CASSQGATRTSTDTQYF
TGTGCCAGCAGCCAAGGTGCTACTCGGACTAGCACAGATACGCAGTATTTT
>.|TRBJ2-7|.|TRBV7-9
CASSLPLGNYEQYF
TGTGCCAGCAGCCTACCGCTGGGCAATTACGAGCAGTACTTC
>.|TRBJ1-2|.|TRBV19
CASSIGGSGYTF
TGTGCCAGTAGTATTGGAGGGTCCGGCTACACCTTC
>TRBD2|TRBJ2-3|.|TRBV28
CASRLPGLAGAATDTQYF
TGTGCCAGCAGATTGCCGGGACTAGCGGGGGCCGCCACAGATACGCAGTATTTT
>.|TRBJ1-1|.|TRBV11-3
CASKTPGPWRTEAFF
TGTGCCAGCAAAACTCCCGGGCCCTGGAGGACTGAAGCTTTCTTT
>.|TRBJ2-5|.|TRBV5-6
CASSLDNFQETQYF
TGTGCCAGCAGCTTGGATAATTTCCAAGAGACCCAGTACTTC
>TRBD1|TRBJ2-2|.|TRBV28
CASSSAGTGYAGELFF
TGTGCCAGCAGTTCGGCCGGGACAGGGTACGCCGGGGAGCTGTTTTTT
>TRBD1|TRBJ2-7|.|TRBV11-2
CASSPRTGAYEQYF
TGTGCCAGCAGCCCAAGGACAGGGGCCTACGAGCAGTACTTC
>TRBD2|TRBJ2-1|once|TRBV11-3
CASSSTSGDQFF
TGTGCCAGCAGCTCGACTAGCGGAGATCAGTTCTTC
>TRBD1|TRBJ1-4|once|TRBV27
CASSLTGQGREKLFF
TGTGCCAGCAGTTTAACGGGACAGGGGCGAGAAAAACTGTTTTTT
>TRBD1|TRBJ2-1|.|TRBV4-1
CASSQGGGGLPLKYEQFF
TGCGCCAGCAGCCAAGGAGGGGGCGGACTCCCCCTCAAATATGAGCAGTTCTTC
>.|TRBJ2-5|.|TRBV6-5
CASSWTVQETQYF
TGTGCCAGCAGTTGGACTGTTCAAGAGACCCAGTACTTC
>.|TRBJ1-5|few|TRBV6-5
CASSFSMFGQPQHF
TGTGCCAGCAGTTTCTCGATGTTCGGGCAGCCCCAGCATTTT
>TRBD2|TRBJ2-2|.|TRBV18
CASSPQLRASGTYTGELFF
TGTGCCAGCTCACCCCAACTAAGAGCTAGCGGGACCTACACCGGGGAGCTGTTTTTT
>TRBD2|TRBJ2-3|.|TRBV5-4
CASSLQGIAGADTQYF
TGTGCCAGCAGCCTACAGGGGATAGCGGGAGCGGATACGCAGTATTTT
>.|TRBJ2-1|.|TRBV5-1
CASSLGAGSLYNEQFF
TGCGCCAGCAGCTTGGGCGCAGGGTCGCTTTACAATGAGCAGTTCTTC
>.|TRBJ2-1|.|TRBV5-1
CASSLPQVSSYNEQFF
TGCGCCAGCAGCTTGCCCCAGGTGAGCTCCTACAATGAGCAGTTCTTC
>.|TRBJ2-7|.|TRBV30
CAWSREGQGYEQYF
TGTGCCTGGAGTCGCGAGGGTCAAGGCTACGAGCAGTACTTC
>.|TRBJ2-1|.|TRBV9
CASSPLVGRNEQFF
TGTGCCAGCAGCCCGTTGGTAGGGAGGAATGAGCAGTTCTTC
>.|TRBJ2-5|.|TRBV5-4
CASSPGGGGVETQYF
TGTGCCAGCTCCCCGGGAGGGGGCGGTGTAGAGACCCAGTACTTC
>TRBD1|TRBJ2-6|.|TRBV18
CASSRQGRPSGANVLTF
TGTGCCAGCTCACGACAGGGAAGGCCTTCTGGGGCCAACGTCCTGACTTTC
>.|TRBJ1-2|.|TRBV3-1/TRBV3-2
CASSQTRGWGYTF
TGTGCCAGCAGCCAAACCCGGGGGTGGGGCTACACCTTC
>.|TRBJ2-5|.|TRBV7-9
CASSLGGLEETQYF
TGTGCCAGCAGCTTAGGAGGTCTAGAAGAGACCCAGTACTTC
>TRBD1|TRBJ1-1|.|TRBV28
CASSLQLQGGPEAFF
TGTGCCAGCAGTTTGCAACTTCAGGGGGGCCCTGAAGCTTTCTTT
>.|TRBJ2-4|.|TRBV9
CASSVVGGTKNIQYF
TGTGCCAGCAGCGTAGTTGGAGGGACCAAAAACATTCAGTACTTC
>.|TRBJ2-1|.|TRBV11-2
CASSPGRGKKGTPYNEQFF
TGTGCCAGCAGCCCTGGGAGAGGTAAAAAGGGGACACCATACAATGAGCAGTTCTTC
>TRBD1|TRBJ1-1|.|TRBV18
CASSPTGGQGGTEAFF
TGTGCCAGCTCACCCACCGGGGGACAGGGGGGCACTGAAGCTTTCTTT
>.|TRBJ1-2|.|TRBV10-3
CAISTVVGGYNYGYTF
TGTGCCATCAGTACCGTCGTGGGGGGTTATAACTATGGCTACACCTTC
>.|TRBJ2-3|.|TRBV27
CASSLSGIAFGTQYF
TGTGCCAGCAGTTTATCCGGGATAGCATTTGGTACGCAGTATTTT
>TRBD1|TRBJ2-1|.|TRBV19
CASSIETGGPPYNEQFF
TGTGCCAGTAGTATAGAGACAGGGGGACCCCCCTACAATGAGCAGTTCTTC
>.|TRBJ2-2|.|TRBV5-1
CASSLGLTVLTGELFF
TGCGCCAGCAGCTTGGGACTTACCGTACTCACCGGGGAGCTGTTTTTT
>.|TRBJ2-5|.|TRBV15
CATSSRDSKSVGTQYF
TGTGCCACCAGCAGCCGGGACTCTAAATCTGTGGGGACCCAGTACTTC
>TRBD2|TRBJ2-1|.|TRBV12-3/TRBV12-4
CASSTSGGRFF
TGTGCCAGTTCTACTAGCGGGGGGCGGTTCTTC
>.|TRBJ2-2|once|TRBV7-9
CASSTQGVQTGELFF
TGTGCCAGCAGCACGCAGGGTGTACAGACCGGGGAGCTGTTTTTT
>.|TRBJ2-7|.|TRBV12-3/TRBV12-4
CASSFNGDYEQYF
TGTGCCAGCAGTTTTAACGGGGACTACGAGCAGTACTTC
>.|TRBJ2-3|.|TRBV6-1
CASSEAGGSDTQYF
TGTGCCAGCAGTGAAGCCGGGGGTTCAGATACGCAGTATTTT
>.|TRBJ2-5|few|TRBV5-6
CASSPTRLETQYF
TGTGCCAGCAGTCCGACTCGTCTGGAGACCCAGTACTTC
>TRBD1|TRBJ1-2|.|TRBV3-1/TRBV3-2
CASSTGTGAAF
TGTGCCAGCAGCACGGGGACAGGTGCTGCCTTC
>TRBD1|TRBJ1-4|once|TRBV5-1
CASSPDRVEEKLFF
TGCGCCAGCAGCCCGGACAGGGTTGAGGAAAAACTGTTTTTT
>.|TRBJ1-1|.|TRBV5-8
CASSLRSAGAFF
TGTGCCAGCAGCTTGAGGTCCGCGGGAGCTTTCTTT
>TRBD2|TRBJ2-3|.|TRBV12-5
CASGFFPQREVGDTQYF
TGTGCTAGTGGTTTCTTCCCGCAGCGGGAGGTCGGAGATACGCAGTATTTT
>.|TRBJ2-1|once|TRBV6-1
CASSDFKTRISYNEQFF
TGTGCCAGCAGTGATTTTAAAACCAGGATCTCCTACAATGAGCAGTTCTTC
>TRBD1|TRBJ2-1|.|TRBV3-1/TRBV3-2
CASSPSQGTGADEQFF
TGTGCCAGCAGCCCTTCGCAGGGGACAGGGGCCGATGAGCAGTTCTTC
>.|TRBJ2-5|once|TRBV18
CASSPGREETQYF
TGTGCCAGCTCACCGGGCAGAGAAGAGACCCAGTACTTC
>.|TRBJ2-1|.|TRBV28
CASSSRKDFQLYNEQFF
TGTGCCAGCAGTTCCAGGAAGGACTTCCAGCTCTACAATGAGCAGTTCTTC
>.|TRBJ2-5|.|TRBV5-6
CASRLVGEETQYF
TGTGCCAGCAGGCTGGTAGGGGAAGAGACCCAGTACTTC
>.|TRBJ1-1|.|TRBV15
CATSREDSNTEAFF
TGTGCCACCAGCAGGGAGGACAGTAACACTGAAGCTTTCTTT
>TRBD2|TRBJ2-3|.|TRBV19
CASSIVSGEADTQYF
TGTGCCAGTAGTATAGTTAGCGGGGAGGCAGATACGCAGTATTTT
>.|TRBJ2-4|.|TRBV19
CASSPIQGEAPAKNIQYF
TGTGCCAGTAGCCCAATTCAGGGGGAGGCACCAGCCAAAAACATTCAGTACTTC
>.|TRBJ1-2|.|TRBV7-9
CASSLQGYGYTF
TGTGCCAGCAGCTTACAGGGTTATGGCTACACCTTC